Presented here are 24 T cell receptor beta chains from one specimen sequenced in a study of Ad26.COV2.S vaccination and SARS-CoV-2 variants. Sample treatment: roughly 19 received Ad26.COV2.S at low or high dose, single or two shots; about 5 received placebo; per-sample allocation not given. Each sample was drawn 63 days after the first injection (of vaccine or placebo). Assay: immunoSEQ multiplex PCR; the TCRdb copy retains only in-frame clones and omits some. The sample shows 250,000 to 300,000 clones, about 89% of them seen only once. The sample here was peripheral blood, taken in a trial of Ad26.COV2.S vaccine versus placebo. The receptors were sampled from a person aged 18-60 years who received the Ad26.COV2.S COVID-19 vaccine or a placebo.

V gene TRBV6-5 combines with J gene TRBJ1-5, with D tentatively TRBD1 (6 bases). This CDR3 has 15 amino acids. Germline CDR1 reads MNHEY; CDR2 reads SVGAGI. Trimming removed 7 bases at V and 4 bases at J, with 17 bases between. The CDR3 reads CASTAWGQRNQPQHF. The CDR3, as DNA: TGTGCCAGCACCGCGTGGGGGCAGAGGAATCAGCCCCAGCATTTT.

The chain carries TRBV18 and TRBJ1-2; possible D gene TRBD1, 6 bases. The CDR3 has 15 residues. Deletions cut 5 bases from V and 7 bases from J, with 20 bases between. The V gene's germline CDR1 is KGHSH and CDR2 LQKENI. Here the CDR3 reads CASSSSGTFIGGYTF. The DNA of the CDR3 is TGTGCCAGCTCATCGTCCGGGACATTTATCGGTGGCTACACCTTC.

This rearrangement joins TRBV2 to TRBJ2-1; D perhaps matches TRBD2 (5 bases). The CDR3 has 11 amino acids. Trimming took off 8 bases at V and 9 bases at J, with 11 bases between the two ends. The V gene's germline CDR1 is SNHLY and CDR2 FYNNEI. CDR3 nucleotides: TGTGCCAGCGATCTAGAGGGTGAGCAGTTCTTC. It specifies CASDLEGEQFF.

The J gene is TRBJ1-5, the V gene TRBV6-5, with D unresolved. Germline V CDR1 and CDR2: MNHEY, SVGAGI. The germline V and J ends were trimmed by 6 bases and 2 bases, with 11 bases remaining between them. This CDR3 has 14 amino acids. In DNA, the CDR3 is TGTGCCAGCAGCCCCAGGTGGGGCAATCAGCCCCAGCATTTT. Translation: CASSPRWGNQPQHF.

The gene calls are TRBV18 and TRBJ2-2; 16 bases are a match to TRBD2. V shed 0 bases, J shed 7 bases, and the junction held 5 bases outside the gene matches. CDR1 KGHSH and CDR2 LQKENI come from the germline V gene. The CDR3 totals 18 residues. CDR3 bases: TGTGCCAGCTCACCACCCGGGACTAGCGGGGGGGCCAACGGGGAGCTGTTTTTT. This codes for CASSPPGTSGGANGELFF. Combining the CDR3 with reference TRBV18 and TRBJ2-2 gives the whole variable domain NAGVMQNPRHLVRRRGQEARLRCSPMKGHSHVYWYRQLPEEGLKFMVYLQKENIIDESGMPKERFSAEFPKEGPSILRIQQVVRGDSAAYFCASSPPGTSGGANGELFFGEGSRLTVL.

This clone was recorded once. The chain has TRBV6-2 or TRBV6-3 and TRBJ2-2; 7 bases match TRBD1. The trim removed 2 bases at V and 1 base at J, leaving 1 base unmatched. Per the germline V gene, CDR1 is MNHEY and CDR2 is SVGEGT. The CDR3 is 15 residues long. Written as DNA, the CDR3 is TGTGCCAGCAGTTACGGGGACAGGAACACCGGGGAGCTGTTTTTT. Amino acids: CASSYGDRNTGELFF.

CDR3 in DNA: TGTGCCAGCTCACCACCGAATTTAGCAGGGGAATATGGCTACACCTTC. Residues: CASSPPNLAGEYGYTF. The chain joins TRBV18 to TRBJ1-2; D might be TRBD1 (6 bases). The germline gives CDR1 KGHSH, CDR2 LQKENI. CDR3 size: 16 residues. V shed 0 bases and J shed 5 bases, with 16 bases lying between them.

V gene TRBV10-3 combines with J gene TRBJ2-1, with D maybe TRBD2 (6 bases). V gave up 2 bases and J gave up 6 bases, with 14 bases separating them. The CDR3 is 15 residues long. Germline lookup yields CDR1 ENHRY and CDR2 SYGVKD. CDR3 nucleotide sequence: TGTGCCATCAGTGAGGGGGTCGGGAGTGGCAATGAGCAGTTCTTC. It encodes CAISEGVGSGNEQFF.

CDR3 nucleotide sequence: TGTGCCAGCAGCTTAGTGGGACACGATGGCTACACCTTC. This translates into CASSLVGHDGYTF. This sequence joins TRBV7-2 and TRBJ1-2; possible D gene TRBD1, 6 bases. The germline V and J ends were trimmed by 1 base and 6 bases, with 9 bases remaining between them. The CDR3 sequence is 13 residues long. Germline V gene data show CDR1 as SGHTA and CDR2 as FQGNSA.

The V gene is TRBV7-2, the J gene TRBJ2-7, with D hard to call. Trimming removed 6 bases at V and 4 bases at J, with 19 bases between. This CDR3 has 15 residues. Germline V gives CDR1 SGHTA, CDR2 FQGNSA. In DNA form, the CDR3 reads TGTGCCAGCAGAATTGACACATTAGGGCCTTACGAGCAGTACTTC. Protein product: CASRIDTLGPYEQYF. Full variable domain (remainder filled in from reference TRBV7-2 and TRBJ2-7): GAGVSQSPSNKVTEKGKDVELRCDPISGHTALYWYRQSLGQGLEFLIYFQGNSAPDKSGLPSDRFSAERTGGSVSTLTIQRTQQEDSAVYLCASRIDTLGPYEQYFGPGTRLTVT.

The chain is built from TRBV4-1 and TRBJ1-5, with 8 bases matching TRBD1. The germline gives CDR1 MGHRA, CDR2 YSYEKL. This CDR3 is built from 15 residues. After removal of 4 bases from V and 5 bases from J, the junction contained 7 bases not matched to a gene. The chain's CDR3 is CASSRNRGVDQPQHF. The CDR3 nucleotides read TGCGCCAGCAGCCGCAACAGGGGGGTCGATCAGCCCCAGCATTTT.

This clone has a handful of counts. The chain uses TRBV15 and TRBJ2-5; 10 bases line up with TRBD1. Per the germline V gene, CDR1 is LNHNV and CDR2 is YYDKDF (reference sequence). The CDR3 length is 14 residues. The V gene end was trimmed by 3 bases and the J gene end by 4 bases; junction bases not matched to a gene: 2. CDR3 bases: TGTGCCACCAGCAGGACAGGGGGCATAGAGACCCAGTACTTC. Its protein product is CATSRTGGIETQYF.

The chain couples TRBV7-3 to TRBJ1-1; 8 bases align to TRBD1. Looked up from germline, CDR1 is SGHTA and CDR2 is FQGTGA. The CDR3 length is 14 residues. V shed 3 bases and J 1 base; nucleotides not matched to a gene: 1. CDR3 residues: CASSLGQANTEAFF. The CDR3 DNA follows: TGTGCCAGCAGCTTGGGACAGGCGAACACTGAAGCTTTCTTT.

V is TRBV2 and J is TRBJ1-2, with D possibly being TRBD1 (6 bases). Germline assignment: CDR1 SNHLY and CDR2 FYNNEI. The CDR3 extends over 15 amino acids. Trimming shortened V by 4 bases and J by 8 bases, and 20 bases separated the two germline ends. CDR3 sequence (DNA): TGTGCCAGCAGTGCACGTAAGGACAGAGTAAGGGGCTACACCTTC. Residues: CASSARKDRVRGYTF. The full variable domain, with the rest looked up from reference TRBV2 and TRBJ1-2, is EPEVTQTPSHQVTQMGQEVILRCVPISNHLYFYWYRQILGQKVEFLVSFYNNEISEKSEIFDDQFSVERPDGSNFTLKIRSTKLEDSAMYFCASSARKDRVRGYTFGSGTRLTVV.

J is TRBJ1-1 and V is TRBV11-1; tentatively, D is TRBD1 (5 bases). This CDR3 comprises 15 residues. Trimming shortened V by 4 bases and J by 0 bases, and 12 bases separated the two germline ends. Germline V gives CDR1 SGHAT, CDR2 FQDESV (reference sequence). CDR3 in amino acids: CASSYRQPMNTEAFF. Here the CDR3 DNA reads TGTGCCAGCAGCTACCGACAGCCTATGAACACTGAAGCTTTCTTT.

This chain's CDR3 is CSASSPDTNYGYTF. The CDR3, as DNA: TGCAGTGCTAGTTCCCCAGACACTAACTATGGCTACACCTTC. This rearrangement joins TRBV20-1 to TRBJ1-2; D not resolved. Germline CDR1 and CDR2: DFQATT and SNEGSKA (reference sequence). Between the trimmed V and J ends, which lost 3 bases and 0 bases, there was a span of 11 bases. There are 14 residues in the CDR3.

The rearrangement links TRBV3-1 (or the pseudogene TRBV3-2) to TRBJ2-7; TRBD1 might be the D (5 bases). This CDR3 is built from 14 residues. Trimming stripped 0 bases from V and 12 bases from J, with 18 bases between. Germline assignment: CDR1 LGHDT and CDR2 YNNKEL (reference sequence). CDR3 amino acids: CASSQDAPPGYLYF. The CDR3 DNA reads TGTGCCAGCAGCCAAGATGCCCCCCCAGGGTATCTGTACTTC.

This clone was recorded once. The CDR3 is CASSSGVTGELFF. Here the CDR3 DNA reads TGTGCCAGCAGTTCCGGGGTCACCGGGGAGCTGTTTTTT. The V call is TRBV27, the J call TRBJ2-2; D perhaps matches TRBD2 (5 bases). V lost 4 bases, J lost 4 bases, and 7 bases lay in between. Per the germline V gene, CDR1 is MNHEY and CDR2 is SMNVEV (reference sequence). The CDR3 is 13 amino acids.

The chain links TRBV6-5 to TRBJ1-2, with 9 nucleotides matching TRBD1. J lost 5 bases, V lost 4 bases, and 8 bases had no gene match. The CDR3 length is 15 residues. The germline V gene has CDR1 MNHEY and CDR2 SVGAGI. CDR3 amino acids: CASSLQGAAGYGYTF. The CDR3 DNA is TGTGCCAGCAGTTTACAGGGGGCCGCCGGGTATGGCTACACCTTC.

V usage is TRBV5-8 and J usage is TRBJ1-2, with D unclear. Germline CDR1 SGHTS, CDR2 YDEGEE. The ends were cut back, 3 bases at V and 2 bases at J, with 11 bases in the middle. The CDR3 has 14 residues. The CDR3 DNA is TGTGCCAGCAGCTCGATAGGGCGGAACTATGGCTACACCTTC. Protein: CASSSIGRNYGYTF.

CDR3 protein: CASSVGQDSTKQYF. In nucleotides, the CDR3 is TGTGCCAGCAGCGTGGGACAGGACTCTACGAAGCAGTACTTC. V usage is TRBV7-9 and J usage is TRBJ2-7, with 8 bases identical to TRBD1. The CDR3 extends over 14 amino acids. J was trimmed by 8 bases and V by 5 bases; bases with no gene match: 11. Germline CDR1 SEHNR, CDR2 FQNEAQ (reference sequence).

This rearrangement joins TRBV6-5 to TRBJ1-5, with unresolved D. CDR3 length equals 12 residues. Germline V gene sequence: CDR1 MNHEY, CDR2 SVGAGI. Trimming took 6 bases from V and 5 from J, leaving 8 bases between them. CDR3 sequence: CASRVQYQPQHF. CDR3 nucleotide sequence: TGTGCCAGCAGGGTCCAGTATCAGCCCCAGCATTTT.

The chain carries TRBV6-2 or TRBV6-3 and TRBJ1-2, with D maybe TRBD1 (5 bases). The CDR3 is made up of 14 amino acids. The germline gives CDR1 MNHEY, CDR2 SVGEGT. Trimming stripped 4 bases from V and 4 bases from J, with 13 bases between. The DNA for the CDR3 is TGTGCCAGCAGTTCCCACGGGACTTTCTATGGCTACACCTTC. It specifies CASSSHGTFYGYTF.

The V gene is TRBV6-2 or TRBV6-3, the J gene TRBJ2-3, with 7 bases fitting TRBD1. The V gene's germline CDR1 is MNHEY and CDR2 SVGEGT. The V segment lost 7 bases and the J segment 2 bases; nucleotides outside the gene matches: 12. The CDR3 covers 16 residues. The CDR3 protein is CASTPVGTGATDTQYF. The DNA of the CDR3 is TGTGCCAGCACCCCGGTGGGAACAGGGGCCACAGATACGCAGTATTTT.